This TCR beta chain was recorded in a study of blood T cell repertoires in COVID-19. Study in general: Donors in the United States, Italy and Spain gave samples during acute or convalescent COVID-19. Nucleic acid was either cDNA or gDNA, and it came from T cells, B-cell-depleted T cells, or PBMCs.

Trimming cost V 2 bases and J 3 bases, with 16 bases left between them. This CDR3 region has 16 residues. Looked up from germline, CDR1 is MNHEY and CDR2 is SVGAGI. Original methodology: Counts of nucleated cells, estimated from reference gene primer amplification, were obtained. TCRdb's table, derived via immunoSEQ multiplex PCR, lists solely in-frame clones and lacks some. That table gives V, J and clone size, and the DNA gave D and trimming. The sample lists 88,000 or so clones, more than 65% occurring once. This chain connects TRBV6-5 to TRBJ1-1, with D tentatively TRBD1 (6 bases). Sequencing was done on a sample of peripheral blood. The receptor was isolated from a man aged 80 or over with acute or convalescent COVID-19. CDR3 loop: CASSYIRGAGHTEAFF. CDR3 in DNA: TGTGCCAGCAGTTACATACGGGGGGCGGGTCACACTGAAGCTTTCTTT.